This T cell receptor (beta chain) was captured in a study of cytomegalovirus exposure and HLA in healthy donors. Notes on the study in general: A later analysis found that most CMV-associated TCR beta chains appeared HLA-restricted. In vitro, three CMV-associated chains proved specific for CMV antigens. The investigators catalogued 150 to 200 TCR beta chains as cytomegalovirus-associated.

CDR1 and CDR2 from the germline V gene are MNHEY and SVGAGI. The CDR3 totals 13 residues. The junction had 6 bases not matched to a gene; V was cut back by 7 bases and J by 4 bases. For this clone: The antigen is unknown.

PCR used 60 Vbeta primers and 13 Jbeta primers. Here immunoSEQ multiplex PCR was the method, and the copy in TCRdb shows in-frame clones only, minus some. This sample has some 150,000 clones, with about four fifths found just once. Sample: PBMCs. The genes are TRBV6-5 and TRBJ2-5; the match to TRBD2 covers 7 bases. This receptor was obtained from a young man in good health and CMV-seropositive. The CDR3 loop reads CASTWGGRETQYF. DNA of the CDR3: TGTGCCAGCACCTGGGGGGGACGAGAGACCCAGTACTTC.